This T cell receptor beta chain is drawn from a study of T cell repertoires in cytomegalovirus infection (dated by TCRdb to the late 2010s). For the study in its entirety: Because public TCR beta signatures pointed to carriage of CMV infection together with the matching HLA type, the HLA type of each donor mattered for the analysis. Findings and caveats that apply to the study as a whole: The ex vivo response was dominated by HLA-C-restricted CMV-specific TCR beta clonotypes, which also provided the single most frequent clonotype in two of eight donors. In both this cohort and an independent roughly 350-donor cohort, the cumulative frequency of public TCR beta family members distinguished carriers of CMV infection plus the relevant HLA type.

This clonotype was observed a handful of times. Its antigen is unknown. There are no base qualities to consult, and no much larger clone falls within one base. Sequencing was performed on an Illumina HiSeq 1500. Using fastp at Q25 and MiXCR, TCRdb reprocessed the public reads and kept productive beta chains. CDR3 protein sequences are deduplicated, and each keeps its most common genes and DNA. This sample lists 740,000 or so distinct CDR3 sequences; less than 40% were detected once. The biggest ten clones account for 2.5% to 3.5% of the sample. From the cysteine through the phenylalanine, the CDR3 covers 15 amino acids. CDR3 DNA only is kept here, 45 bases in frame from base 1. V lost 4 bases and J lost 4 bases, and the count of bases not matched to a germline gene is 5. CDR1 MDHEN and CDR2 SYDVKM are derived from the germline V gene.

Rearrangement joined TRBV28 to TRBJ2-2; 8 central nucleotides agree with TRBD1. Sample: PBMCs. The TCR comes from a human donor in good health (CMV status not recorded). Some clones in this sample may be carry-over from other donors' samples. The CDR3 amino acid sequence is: CASSSDRAFTGELFF. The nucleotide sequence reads TGTGCCAGCAGTTCGGACAGGGCGTTCACCGGGGAGCTGTTTTTT. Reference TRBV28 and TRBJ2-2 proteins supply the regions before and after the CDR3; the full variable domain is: DVKVTQSSRYLVKRTGEKVFLECVQDMDHENMFWYRQDPGLGLRLIYFSYDVKMKEKGDIPEGYSVSREKKERFSLILESASTNQTSMYLCASSSDRAFTGELFFGEGSRLTVL.